Listed here are 29 T cell receptor beta chains from one sample, sequenced in a study of response to subunit inactivated influenza vaccine (dated by TCRdb to 2016 to 2019). The protocol used for the library was RT-PCR. For sequencing, an Illumina HiSeq 2500 was employed. The public reads were run again by TCRdb, first through fastp at Q25 and then through MiXCR, and only productive beta chains were kept. CDR3 protein duplicates are merged, each entry listing the most common genes and DNA. This sample comprises approximately 700,000 distinct CDR3 sequences, approximately 13% of them detected only once. Around 7% of the sample is in the top ten clones. Sequenced material: PBMCs from blood, taken 14 to 15 days before vaccination. Source of these receptors: a man aged 50-60 years who received an inactivated influenza vaccine. Donor details come from another sample of the same person, matched by shared clones.

The V call is TRBV3-1, the J call TRBJ1-1; 7 bases match TRBD1. There are 14 residues in the CDR3. Germline values: CDR1 LGHDT, CDR2 YNNKEL (reference sequence). The J segment lost 5 bases and the V segment lost 4 bases, leaving 7 bases of the junction unmatched. DNA for the CDR3: TGTGCCAGCAGCCCCGACAGGGATTGGACTGAAGCTTTCTTT. Protein product: CASSPDRDWTEAFF.

At least ten counts were recorded for this clonotype. The chain has TRBV5-6 and TRBJ2-7; weak D call: TRBD2 (5 bases). Trimming took off 4 bases at V and 5 bases at J, with 7 bases between the two ends. The CDR3 sequence is 11 residues long. Germline CDR1 SGHDT, CDR2 YYEEEE. The CDR3 protein is CASSEGNEQYF. Written as DNA, the CDR3 is TGTGCCAGCAGCGAGGGAAACGAGCAGTACTTC.

CDR3 bases: TGTGCCACCAGTGATCCCCGACAGGGAGGGAATGAGCAGTTCTTC. Protein sequence: CATSDPRQGGNEQFF. V usage is TRBV24-1 and J usage is TRBJ2-1; TRBD1 or TRBD2 may be the D gene (7 bases each). V was clipped by 3 bases and J by 7 bases, with 15 bases between them. Germline loops: CDR1 KGHDR, CDR2 SFDVKD. The CDR3 has 15 amino acids.

This clonotype was seen at least ten times. The genes are TRBV7-9 and TRBJ2-4; D perhaps matches TRBD2 (5 bases). CDR3 size: 17 residues. The germline V gene encodes CDR1 SEHNR and CDR2 FQNEAQ (reference sequence). Trimming removed 2 bases from V and 6 bases from J, with 20 bases in between. CDR3 nucleotides: TGTGCCAGCAGCTTATCGGGGTCGGGTGCGGCGGGAAACATTCAGTACTTC. Its translation is CASSLSGSGAAGNIQYF.

The J gene is TRBJ2-7, the V gene TRBV24-1; TRBD2 matches at 8 bases. V lost 4 bases to trimming and J lost 7 bases; unmatched junction nucleotides: 14. This CDR3 region has 16 residues. Germline V gene sequence: CDR1 KGHDR, CDR2 SFDVKD. The CDR3 protein is CATSDPRGSGAREQYF. For the CDR3, the DNA is TGTGCCACCAGTGACCCCCGGGGTAGCGGGGCGCGAGAGCAGTACTTC.

This clonotype was detected only a few times. The chain is built from TRBV3-1 and TRBJ2-7; D unresolved. Trimming stripped 4 bases from V and 3 bases from J, with 10 bases between. The CDR3 is 13 amino acids. The germline gives CDR1 LGHDT, CDR2 YNNKEL (reference sequence). DNA of the CDR3: TGTGCCAGCAGCCGACCGGAGAGCTACGAGCAGTACTTC. Translating it yields CASSRPESYEQYF.

This clonotype has a count of ten or more. The DNA for the CDR3 is TGTGCCAGTAGTACGGGCCGAGCGGGTGAGCAGTTCTTC. Encoded protein: CASSTGRAGEQFF. The chain joins TRBV19 to TRBJ2-1, with a possible D match to TRBD2 (6 bases). Germline lookup yields CDR1 LNHDA and CDR2 SQIVND (reference sequence). Deletions cut 4 bases from V and 9 bases from J, with 13 bases between. CDR3 size: 13 residues.

The genes are TRBV20-1 and TRBJ1-5, with D unclear. V was cut by 1 base and J by 1 base, with 8 bases left in between. The CDR3 has 14 residues. Germline V gene sequence: CDR1 DFQATT, CDR2 SNEGSKA (reference sequence). Here the CDR3 DNA reads TGCAGTGCTAGAGCGGTACAGAGCAATCAGCCCCAGCATTTT. Translated: CSARAVQSNQPQHF.

The J gene is TRBJ1-2, the V gene TRBV10-3; 8 bases align to TRBD1. The CDR3 runs 15 residues. With V trimmed by 4 bases and J by 6 bases, 10 bases remained unmatched. The germline V gene has CDR1 ENHRY and CDR2 SYGVKD. The CDR3 DNA sequence: TGTGCCATCAGTGCCGTGGACAGGGAGCCGAATGGCTACACCTTC. Encoded protein: CAISAVDREPNGYTF.

J is TRBJ2-5 and V is TRBV12-3 or TRBV12-4, with a possible D match to TRBD2 (5 bases). V lost 5 bases to trimming and J lost 5 bases, with 15 bases between them. The CDR3 is 14 amino acids. CDR3 in amino acids: CASSTIRRLETQYF. In DNA, the CDR3 is TGTGCCAGCAGTACTATACGGAGGCTGGAGACCCAGTACTTC.

The rearrangement uses TRBV18 and TRBJ2-7; TRBD1 agrees at 7 bases. V shed 3 bases, J shed 3 bases, and the junction held 11 bases outside the gene matches. The CDR3 runs to 16 residues. In germline, CDR1 is KGHSH, CDR2 LQKENI. In nucleotides, the CDR3 is TGTGCCAGCTCACCTGTATCCTGGACAGGAGACTACGAGCAGTACTTC. It is translated as CASSPVSWTGDYEQYF.

This clonotype has at least ten counts. V and J are TRBV20-1 and TRBJ1-2, with no clear D. V lost 4 bases, J lost 4 bases, and 10 bases lay in between. The germline gives CDR1 DFQATT, CDR2 SNEGSKA (reference sequence). The CDR3 spans 12 residues. DNA of the CDR3: TGCAGTGCTAACGGAGCCGCCTATGGCTACACCTTC. Encoded protein: CSANGAAYGYTF.

V and J are TRBV5-1 and TRBJ1-6; unclear D gene. V was cut by 0 bases and J by 4 bases, with 8 bases left in between. Germline values: CDR1 SGHRS, CDR2 YFSETQ. The CDR3 loop spans 15 amino acids. CDR3 nucleotides: TGCGCCAGCAGCTTGGATGGGAAATATAATTCACCCCTCCACTTT. As protein: CASSLDGKYNSPLHF.

This clonotype was counted a few times. The CDR3 coding sequence is TGCGCCAGCATCCGGGCCCCGGGGGGCCCATATGGCTACACCTTC. This codes for CASIRAPGGPYGYTF. V usage is TRBV5-1 and J usage is TRBJ1-2, with a possible D match to TRBD1 (6 bases). V lost 6 bases, J lost 5 bases, and 20 bases lay in between. Germline values: CDR1 SGHRS, CDR2 YFSETQ. The CDR3 runs to 15 residues.

This clonotype was counted between two and nine times. The chain couples TRBV6-5 to TRBJ1-5; 7 bases are shared with TRBD1. This CDR3 comprises 15 residues. Trimming cost V 4 bases and J 0 bases; bases outside gene matches: 3. CDR1 is MNHEY and CDR2 is SVGAGI in the germline V gene. The CDR3 DNA is TGTGCCAGCAGTTCACAGGGGATTAGCAATCAGCCCCAGCATTTT. This translates into CASSSQGISNQPQHF.

The chain has TRBV4-3 and TRBJ2-1, with D perhaps given as TRBD1 or TRBD2 (5 bases each). This CDR3 region has 13 residues. Trimming took 2 bases from V and 8 from J, leaving 10 bases between them. CDR1 and CDR2 from the germline V gene are LGHNA and YSLEER. CDR3 nucleotides: TGCGCCAGCAGCCAATGGGGGTTCGATGAGCAGTTCTTC. Translation gives CASSQWGFDEQFF.

This clonotype showed up just a few times. The gene calls are TRBV18 and TRBJ1-2, with 9 bases matching TRBD1. Trimming took 4 bases from V and 6 from J; bases not matched to a gene: 3. Germline V gene lookup returns CDR1 KGHSH and CDR2 LQKENI. The CDR3 is 13 amino acids. The DNA of the CDR3 is TGTGCCAGCTCACAGGGACAGGGTGATGGCTACACCTTC. Translating gives CASSQGQGDGYTF.

This clonotype was counted ten times or more. The J gene is TRBJ2-7, the V gene TRBV12-3 or TRBV12-4, with no clear D. This CDR3 is built from 14 residues. Trimming removed 2 bases at V and 0 bases at J, with 8 bases between. The CDR3 region has the DNA TGTGCCAGCAGTTTAACCAGCTTCTCCTACGAGCAGTACTTC. Translating gives CASSLTSFSYEQYF.

This clonotype was seen a few times. The CDR3 region has the DNA TGTGCCAGCAGGAGAGGCGAGATCGGGGAGCTGTTTTTT. It yields the protein CASRRGEIGELFF. This sequence joins TRBV2 and TRBJ2-2; no definite D call. CDR1 is SNHLY and CDR2 is FYNNEI in the germline V gene. CDR3 length: 13 residues. Between the trimmed V and J ends, which lost 6 bases and 7 bases, there was a span of 12 bases.

This clonotype turned up a few times. The rearrangement joins TRBV5-5 to TRBJ1-2; D not resolved. Germline loops: CDR1 SGHKS, CDR2 YYEKEE (reference sequence). This CDR3 has 14 amino acids. V lost 4 bases to trimming and J lost 4 bases, with 14 bases between them. CDR3 sequence (DNA): TGTGCCAGCAGCCGCCCCACGAACACCTATGGCTACACCTTC. This codes for CASSRPTNTYGYTF.

The V gene is TRBV20-1, the J gene TRBJ2-3; 9 positions match TRBD1. Looked up from germline, CDR1 is DFQATT and CDR2 is SNEGSKA (reference sequence). The CDR3 contains 15 residues. The ends lost 3 bases at V and 3 bases at J; junction bases unmatched: 7. This CDR3 is CSARDGTGRTDTQYF. For the CDR3, the DNA is TGCAGTGCTAGGGACGGGACAGGGAGGACAGATACGCAGTATTTT.

This clonotype was seen more than once but under ten times. The V and J genes are TRBV15 and TRBJ2-5, with no clear D. The CDR3 loop spans 12 amino acids. CDR1 is LNHNV, CDR2 YYDKDF, per germline (reference sequence). Trimming removed 8 bases at V and 0 bases at J, with 7 bases between. In nucleotides, the CDR3 is TGTGCCACCGGCCTAAACCAAGAGACCCAGTACTTC. The encoded protein is CATGLNQETQYF. The entire variable domain, with the rest obtained from reference TRBV15 and TRBJ2-5, is as follows: DAMVIQNPRYQVTQFGKPVTLSCSQTLNHNVMYWYQQKSSQAPKLLFHYYDKDFNNEADTPDNFQSRRPNTSFCFLDIRSPGLGDTAMYLCATGLNQETQYFGPGTRLLVL.

This clonotype was counted once. This rearrangement joins TRBV5-1 to TRBJ2-7, with D possibly called TRBD1 or TRBD2 (7 bases each). Germline V gene data show CDR1 as SGHRS and CDR2 as YFSETQ. This CDR3 region has 14 residues. V was clipped by 5 bases and J by 5 bases, with 17 bases between them. DNA of the CDR3: TGCGCCAGCAGTTCGTACAGGGGAGGGCACGAGCAGTACTTC. Translating gives CASSSYRGGHEQYF.

This clonotype showed up just a few times. The gene calls are TRBV28 and TRBJ1-1; D remains unclear. In germline, CDR1 is MDHEN, CDR2 SYDVKM. The ends were cut back, 4 bases at V and 8 bases at J, with 20 bases in the middle. The CDR3 extends over 15 amino acids. CDR3 sequence (DNA): TGTGCCAGCAGTTCCCCGGGGTCAAGCTTGATAGAAGCTTTCTTT. It yields the protein CASSSPGSSLIEAFF.

This chain connects TRBV6-5 to TRBJ2-5; 8 bases align to TRBD2. Germline loops: CDR1 MNHEY, CDR2 SVGAGI. This CDR3 contains 15 residues. The J segment lost 4 bases and the V segment lost 2 bases, leaving 6 bases of the junction unmatched. The CDR3 nucleotides are TGTGCCAGCAGTTACGGCCGGGAGGGGACAGAGACCCAGTACTTC. It yields the protein CASSYGREGTETQYF.

The chain recombines TRBV20-1 with TRBJ2-3; maybe TRBD2 (7 bases). CDR1 is DFQATT, CDR2 SNEGSKA, per germline (reference sequence). V lost 0 bases, J lost 5 bases, and 18 bases lay in between. The CDR3 loop spans 16 amino acids. CDR3 protein: CSARDRAGATRDTQYF. The DNA for the CDR3 is TGCAGTGCTAGAGATCGGGCGGGGGCCACACGAGATACGCAGTATTTT.

The chain links TRBV30 to TRBJ2-4; possible D gene TRBD1, 6 bases. Trimming shortened V by 4 bases and J by 0 bases, and 31 bases separated the two germline ends. Per germline, CDR1 GTSNPN and CDR2 SVGIG (reference sequence). CDR3 size: 21 residues. The CDR3 sequence: CAWTPARFSKQGPSAKNIQYF. The CDR3 DNA is TGTGCCTGGACCCCCGCTCGGTTTAGTAAACAGGGCCCTTCAGCCAAAAACATTCAGTACTTC.

This clonotype has only a few counts. The rearrangement joins TRBV6-1 to TRBJ2-7; 8 nucleotides align to TRBD1. The V gene's germline CDR1 is MNHNS and CDR2 SASEGT. This CDR3 is 15 amino acids long. V lost 6 bases to trimming and J lost 4 bases; unmatched junction nucleotides: 11. The CDR3 is CASSPDRGSPYEQYF. For the CDR3, the DNA is TGTGCCAGCAGCCCAGACAGGGGCTCCCCTTACGAGCAGTACTTC.

Many counts were recorded for this clonotype. The chain has TRBV18 and TRBJ2-3, with 13 bases aligning to TRBD2. CDR1 and CDR2 from the germline V gene are KGHSH and LQKENI. Trimming removed 1 base from V and 6 bases from J; junction bases left unmatched: 7. The CDR3 has 17 residues. The CDR3 region has the DNA TGTGCCAGCTCACCACGGACTAGCGGGGGTCCCCGGGATACGCAGTATTTT. Protein: CASSPRTSGGPRDTQYF. Together with reference TRBV18 and TRBJ2-3, the CDR3 gives the full variable domain: NAGVMQNPRHLVRRRGQEARLRCSPMKGHSHVYWYRQLPEEGLKFMVYLQKENIIDESGMPKERFSAEFPKEGPSILRIQQVVRGDSAAYFCASSPRTSGGPRDTQYFGPGTRLTVL.